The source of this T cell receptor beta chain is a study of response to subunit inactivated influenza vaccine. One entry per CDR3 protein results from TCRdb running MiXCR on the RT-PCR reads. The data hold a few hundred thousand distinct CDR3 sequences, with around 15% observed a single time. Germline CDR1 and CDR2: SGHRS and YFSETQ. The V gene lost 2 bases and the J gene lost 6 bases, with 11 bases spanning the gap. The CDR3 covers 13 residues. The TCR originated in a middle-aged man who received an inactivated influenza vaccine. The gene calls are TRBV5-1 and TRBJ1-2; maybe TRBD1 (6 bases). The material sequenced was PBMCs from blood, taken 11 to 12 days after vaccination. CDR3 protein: CASSFGQSDGYTF. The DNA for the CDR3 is TGCGCCAGCAGCTTCGGACAGTCGGATGGCTACACCTTC.